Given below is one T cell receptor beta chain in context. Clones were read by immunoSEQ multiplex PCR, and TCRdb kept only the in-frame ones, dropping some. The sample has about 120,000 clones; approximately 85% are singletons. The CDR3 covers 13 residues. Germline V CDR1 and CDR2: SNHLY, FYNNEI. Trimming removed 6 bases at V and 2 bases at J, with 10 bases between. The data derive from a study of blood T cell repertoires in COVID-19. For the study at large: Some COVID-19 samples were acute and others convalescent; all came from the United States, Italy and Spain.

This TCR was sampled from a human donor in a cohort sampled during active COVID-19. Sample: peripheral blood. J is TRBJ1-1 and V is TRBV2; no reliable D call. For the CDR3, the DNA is TGTGCCAGCAGGGCCGAGGGCAACACTGAAGCTTTCTTT. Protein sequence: CASRAEGNTEAFF.